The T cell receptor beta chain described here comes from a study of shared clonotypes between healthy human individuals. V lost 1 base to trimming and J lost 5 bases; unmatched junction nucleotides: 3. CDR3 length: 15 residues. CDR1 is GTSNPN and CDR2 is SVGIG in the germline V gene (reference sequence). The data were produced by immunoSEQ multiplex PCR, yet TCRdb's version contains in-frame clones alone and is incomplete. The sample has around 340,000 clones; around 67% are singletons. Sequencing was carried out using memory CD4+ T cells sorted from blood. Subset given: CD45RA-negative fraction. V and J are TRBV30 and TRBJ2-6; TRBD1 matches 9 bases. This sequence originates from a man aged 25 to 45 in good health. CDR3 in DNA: TGTGCCTGGAGTGAACAGGGGGCTCGGGCCAACGTCCTGACTTTC. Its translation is CAWSEQGARANVLTF.